The 30 T cell receptor beta chains reported below all come from one sample, sequenced in a study of blood T cell repertoires in COVID-19. This table comes from immunoSEQ multiplex PCR, and its TCRdb copy is limited to in-frame clones, with some not included. The table has 140,000 to 150,000 clones, approximately 84% seen once. The sequenced material came from peripheral blood. Source of these receptors: a human donor in a cohort sampled during active COVID-19.

Only a few counts were recorded for this clone. CDR3 bases: TGTGCCAGCAGCCCCTGGGGCCGGAGTGAGCAGTTCTTC. Encoded protein: CASSPWGRSEQFF. The V call is TRBV5-6, the J call TRBJ2-1; possible D gene TRBD1, 5 bases. The CDR3 contains 13 residues. Germline lookup yields CDR1 SGHDT and CDR2 YYEEEE. V was pared by 4 bases and J by 9 bases, with 14 bases between.

This clone was detected once. This chain uses TRBV28 with TRBJ2-7; TRBD1 matches 11 bases. With V trimmed by 1 base and J by 4 bases, 6 bases remained unmatched. The CDR3 has 16 amino acids. Germline V gene data show CDR1 as MDHEN and CDR2 as SYDVKM. The CDR3 region is CASSLSDRGPPYEQYV. The DNA of the CDR3 is TGTGCCAGCAGTTTATCGGACAGGGGGCCCCCTTACGAGCAGTACGTC.

J is TRBJ2-1 and V is TRBV3-1 (or the pseudogene TRBV3-2), with D hard to call. Trimming pared 4 bases from V and 7 bases from J, leaving 8 bases between. The germline gives CDR1 LGHDT, CDR2 YNNKEL (reference sequence). This CDR3 has 12 amino acids. The CDR3 is CASSPRVNEQFF. CDR3 nucleotide sequence: TGTGCCAGCAGCCCTCGGGTGAATGAGCAGTTCTTC.

The chain has TRBV7-8 and TRBJ2-5; 11 nucleotides line up with TRBD2. CDR1 is SGHVS, CDR2 FQNEAQ, per germline. The ends lost 3 bases at V and 3 bases at J; junction bases unmatched: 12. CDR3 size: 18 residues. The CDR3 DNA sequence: TGTGCCAGCAGCTTTAGCCCACCGGGACTAGCGGTAGAAGAGACCCAGTACTTC. It yields the protein CASSFSPPGLAVEETQYF.

The chain joins TRBV30 to TRBJ1-2; no definite D call. V lost 4 bases and J 0 bases, leaving 12 bases between the germline ends. The germline gives CDR1 GTSNPN, CDR2 SVGIG (reference sequence). The CDR3 loop spans 14 amino acids. CDR3 sequence reads: CAWNMKLANYGYTF. The CDR3, as DNA: TGTGCCTGGAATATGAAACTCGCTAACTATGGCTACACCTTC.

This clone was counted once. The gene calls are TRBV6-2 or TRBV6-3 and TRBJ2-1; perhaps TRBD1 as D (5 bases). The CDR3 sequence is 15 residues long. The V gene's germline CDR1 is MNHEY and CDR2 SVGEGT. V was shortened by 2 bases and J by 2 bases, with 10 bases between the two germline ends. CDR3 loop: CASSYPRQPYNEQFF. In nucleotides, the CDR3 is TGTGCCAGCAGTTACCCGAGACAGCCCTACAATGAGCAGTTCTTC.

This clone was observed once. This sequence joins TRBV5-4 and TRBJ1-5, with D maybe TRBD1 (5 bases). The V end lost 0 bases, the J end lost 3 bases, and 16 bases lay between the germline ends. Germline loops: CDR1 SGHNT, CDR2 YYREEE (reference sequence). There are 17 residues in the CDR3. The CDR3 reads CASSLDPGGGLNQPQHF. For the CDR3, the DNA is TGTGCCAGCAGCTTGGACCCTGGGGGAGGCCTCAATCAGCCCCAGCATTTT.

The chain employs TRBV12-3 or TRBV12-4 and TRBJ1-3, with D perhaps matching TRBD1 (6 bases). The CDR3 has 13 residues. The V and J ends lost 3 bases and 4 bases respectively, with 7 bases between them. CDR3 nucleotides: TGTGCCAGCAGTTTGGGGGCCGGAAACACCATATATTTT. This gives the protein CASSLGAGNTIYF.

This clone has only a few counts. This sequence joins TRBV4-2 and TRBJ1-2; 10 nucleotides agree with TRBD1. The V gene end was trimmed by 4 bases and the J gene end by 8 bases; junction bases not matched to a gene: 10. CDR1 LGHNA and CDR2 YNFKEQ come from the germline V gene. The CDR3 spans 15 residues. CDR3 sequence (DNA): TGTGCCAGCAGCCTTAACAGGGGACAGGGGCAAGGCTACACCTTC. Amino acid sequence: CASSLNRGQGQGYTF.

The chain links TRBV7-8 to TRBJ1-1, with TRBD1 identical over 7 bases. Germline assignment: CDR1 SGHVS and CDR2 FQNEAQ. The length of the CDR3 is 15 residues. The V and J ends lost 0 bases and 4 bases, in that order; junction bases with no gene match: 5. CDR3 sequence (DNA): TGTGCCAGCAGCTTAGCACAGGGGTTGGTCACTGAAGCTTTCTTT. This gives the protein CASSLAQGLVTEAFF.

The chain employs TRBV28 and TRBJ2-7; 9 positions match TRBD2. From germline, CDR1 is MDHEN and CDR2 SYDVKM. This CDR3 has 15 residues. Germline trimming cut 8 bases from V and 4 bases from J; bases unmatched to any gene: 12. The CDR3 spells CASSLSGGGMYEQYF. The DNA of the CDR3 is TGTGCCAGCTCCCTTAGCGGGGGAGGGATGTACGAGCAGTACTTC. The whole variable domain, remainder taken from reference TRBV28 and TRBJ2-7, is DVKVTQSSRYLVKRTGEKVFLECVQDMDHENMFWYRQDPGLGLRLIYFSYDVKMKEKGDIPEGYSVSREKKERFSLILESASTNQTSMYLCASSLSGGGMYEQYFGPGTRLTVT.

The J gene is TRBJ2-3, the V gene TRBV4-2, with 8 bases fitting TRBD2. Germline V gives CDR1 LGHNA, CDR2 YNFKEQ. V was pared by 2 bases and J by 5 bases, with 12 bases of the junction left unmatched. The CDR3 has 17 residues. The chain's CDR3 is CASSQTGGAGVRDTQYF. As DNA, the CDR3 is TGTGCCAGCAGCCAAACCGGGGGAGCGGGAGTAAGAGATACGCAGTATTTT.

This clone was counted many times. V gene TRBV19 combines with J gene TRBJ1-1; TRBD1 aligns across 7 bases. J lost 4 bases, V lost 2 bases, and 10 bases had no gene match. The germline V gene encodes CDR1 LNHDA and CDR2 SQIVND (reference sequence). The CDR3 loop spans 16 amino acids. CDR3 region: CASSISPVRGLTEAFF. In DNA, the CDR3 is TGTGCCAGTAGTATAAGCCCAGTAAGGGGGCTCACTGAAGCTTTCTTT.

About this clone: Other DNA sequences in this sample translate to the same CDR3. The chain uses TRBV11-3 and TRBJ1-1, with no clear D. Looked up from germline, CDR1 is SGHNT and CDR2 is YENEEA. The CDR3 sequence is 13 residues long. V was cut by 5 bases and J by 1 base, with 8 bases left in between. This chain's CDR3 is CASSRGKNTEAFF. CDR3 DNA sequence: TGTGCCAGCAGCCGAGGAAAGAACACTGAAGCTTTCTTT.

This clone has just one count. The chain uses TRBV19 and TRBJ1-5; the match to TRBD1 covers 12 bases. J lost 6 bases, V lost 6 bases, and 9 bases had no gene match. Germline V gene sequence: CDR1 LNHDA, CDR2 SQIVND (reference sequence). The CDR3 loop spans 16 amino acids. Here the CDR3 reads CASSMGDRGQGQPQHF. For the CDR3, the DNA is TGTGCCAGTAGCATGGGGGACAGGGGGCAAGGTCAGCCCCAGCATTTT.

The chain has TRBV6-1 and TRBJ2-2, with D possibly matching TRBD1 (5 bases). This CDR3 contains 14 residues. From germline, CDR1 is MNHNS and CDR2 SASEGT. Trimming removed 1 base at V and 6 bases at J, with 9 bases between. The CDR3 bases are TGTGCCAGCAGTGAAGAGGACATTCCCGGGGAGCTGTTTTTT. Its translation is CASSEEDIPGELFF.

The genes are TRBV9 and TRBJ2-1; 13 bases map to TRBD2. V gave up 6 bases and J gave up 6 bases; unmatched junction bases: 6. The germline V gene encodes CDR1 SGDLS and CDR2 YYNGEE. CDR3 size: 15 residues. CDR3 DNA sequence: TGTGCCAGCACCCGTGGGACTAGCGGGATCAATGAGCAGTTCTTC. Protein product: CASTRGTSGINEQFF.

This chain links TRBV24-1 with TRBJ1-2, with 7 bases identical to TRBD1. V dropped 7 bases and J dropped 7; count of bases not matched to a gene: 8. The germline V gene encodes CDR1 KGHDR and CDR2 SFDVKD. The CDR3 covers 13 residues. CDR3 sequence reads: CATRKTGSGGYTF. The DNA for the CDR3 is TGTGCCACCAGAAAGACAGGGTCGGGTGGCTACACCTTC.

This chain joins TRBV9 and TRBJ2-1; 7 bases align to TRBD2. The germline V gene encodes CDR1 SGDLS and CDR2 YYNGEE. The J segment lost 5 bases and the V segment lost 0 bases, leaving 2 bases of the junction unmatched. The CDR3 consists of 14 residues. CDR3 nucleotides: TGTGCCAGCAGCGTAGGACTAGCAGACAATGAGCAGTTCTTC. Protein: CASSVGLADNEQFF. The full variable domain, with the rest looked up from reference TRBV9 and TRBJ2-1, is DSGVTQTPKHLITATGQRVTLRCSPRSGDLSVYWYQQSLDQGLQFLIQYYNGEERAKGNILERFSAQQFPDLHSELNLSSLELGDSALYFCASSVGLADNEQFFGPGTRLTVL.

This sequence joins TRBV6-6 and TRBJ2-1; perhaps TRBD2 as D (6 bases). Trimming shortened V by 5 bases and J by 10 bases, and 9 bases separated the two germline ends. The CDR3 totals 11 residues. The germline gives CDR1 MNHNY, CDR2 SVGAGI (reference sequence). The CDR3 protein is CASSQLAEQFF. The CDR3 bases are TGTGCCAGCAGTCAACTAGCAGAGCAGTTCTTC.

This clone came up once. The gene calls are TRBV19 and TRBJ2-1; no firm D call. V gave up 7 bases and J gave up 15 bases, with 16 bases separating them. The CDR3 runs 11 residues. Germline CDR1 reads LNHDA; CDR2 reads SQIVND (reference sequence). The CDR3 loop reads CASNIGVRPFF. The CDR3 coding sequence is TGTGCCAGTAACATCGGAGTACGCCCGTTCTTC.

This clone has only one observation. The J gene is TRBJ1-5, the V gene TRBV19, with a tentative D call TRBD1 (5 bases). Trimming shortened V by 5 bases and J by 6 bases, and 23 bases separated the two germline ends. The CDR3 runs 17 residues. Germline V gene data show CDR1 as LNHDA and CDR2 as SQIVND (reference sequence). CDR3 loop: CASSYIVGQGKGQPQHF. The DNA of the CDR3 is TGTGCCAGTAGTTACATCGTCGGGCAGGGTAAGGGTCAGCCCCAGCATTTT.

The chain has TRBV7-6 and TRBJ1-5; 8 nucleotides line up with TRBD1. Germline V gene lookup returns CDR1 SGHVS and CDR2 FNYEAQ. The CDR3 extends over 15 amino acids. V lost 5 bases, J lost 1 base, and 4 bases stayed unmatched. CDR3 DNA: TGTGCCAGCAGCCCCACAGGGGGGAGCAATCAGCCCCAGCATTTT. Translated, it gives CASSPTGGSNQPQHF.

The chain carries TRBV30 and TRBJ1-1, with 10 bases that match TRBD1. Trimming cost V 2 bases and J 3 bases; bases outside gene matches: 9. The CDR3 spans 16 residues. Germline CDR1 reads GTSNPN; CDR2 reads SVGIG (reference sequence). As DNA, the CDR3 is TGTGCCTGGAGTCCCGCTGCGACAGGGGGCTACACTGAAGCTTTCTTT. This encodes CAWSPAATGGYTEAFF.

The V and J genes are TRBV11-2 and TRBJ1-2, with 9 nucleotides matching TRBD1. The CDR3 totals 18 residues. Germline V gene data show CDR1 as SGHAT and CDR2 as FQNNGV. J gave up 4 bases and V 0 bases, and 12 bases lay outside the gene matches. The CDR3 loop is CASSLDLSLGQGAYGYTF. As DNA, the CDR3 is TGTGCCAGCAGCTTAGACTTGTCCTTGGGACAGGGCGCCTATGGCTACACCTTC. Using reference TRBV11-2 and TRBJ1-2 for the parts outside the CDR3, the full variable domain is EAGVAQSPRYKIIEKRQSVAFWCNPISGHATLYWYQQILGQGPKLLIQFQNNGVVDDSQLPKDRFSAERLKGVDSTLKIQPAKLEDSAVYLCASSLDLSLGQGAYGYTFGSGTRLTVV.

The chain couples TRBV30 to TRBJ2-5; 9 bases line up with TRBD2. The CDR3 sequence is 15 residues long. V trimming: 5 bases; J trimming: 1 base; junction bases outside the gene matches: 8. Germline V CDR1 and CDR2: GTSNPN, SVGIG (reference sequence). The chain's CDR3 is CAWDRAGGSQETQYF. As DNA, the CDR3 is TGTGCCTGGGACCGAGCGGGGGGAAGCCAAGAGACCCAGTACTTC.

The J gene is TRBJ1-5, the V gene TRBV2; 9 bases map to TRBD1. V lost 7 bases to trimming and J lost 3 bases; unmatched junction nucleotides: 7. Germline values: CDR1 SNHLY, CDR2 FYNNEI. This CDR3 contains 15 residues. DNA of the CDR3: TGTGCCAGCAAGGAGGGACAGGGTTACAATCAGCCCCAGCATTTT. As protein: CASKEGQGYNQPQHF.

Note on this clone: The same CDR3 also results from other DNA sequences found in this sample. The chain links TRBV2 to TRBJ2-3; 8 nucleotides line up with TRBD1. J was trimmed by 2 bases and V by 7 bases; bases with no gene match: 5. The CDR3 runs 14 residues. Germline CDR1 reads SNHLY; CDR2 reads FYNNEI. CDR3 region: CASNDRGSTDTQYF. As DNA, the CDR3 is TGTGCCAGCAATGACAGGGGCTCCACAGATACGCAGTATTTT.

The chain is built from TRBV7-9 and TRBJ2-7; D is perhaps TRBD2 (6 bases). CDR1 and CDR2 from the germline V gene are SEHNR and FQNEAQ (reference sequence). The V end lost 1 base, the J end lost 7 bases, and 23 bases lay between the germline ends. The CDR3 totals 17 residues. The DNA for the CDR3 is TGTGCCAGCAGCTTAGGTTGGGGACCAGGATCGGAGGGTGAGCAGTACGTC. Amino acids: CASSLGWGPGSEGEQYV.

This clone occurred once. The V and J genes are TRBV6-1 and TRBJ1-3, with TRBD1 as a possible D gene (5 bases). Between the trimmed V and J ends, which lost 4 bases and 0 bases, there was a span of 13 bases. CDR1 and CDR2 from the germline V gene are MNHNS and SASEGT. The CDR3 runs 16 residues. This CDR3 is CASSGLDISSGNTIYF. For the CDR3, the DNA is TGTGCCAGCAGTGGGTTGGACATATCCTCTGGAAACACCATATATTTT.